These T cell receptor beta chains were read from a single sample in a study of CD8 T cells in Susac syndrome. One entry per CDR3 protein results from TCRdb running MiXCR on the immunoSEQ multiplex PCR reads. Of under 110,000 distinct CDR3 sequences in the sample, approximately 93% were seen once. Sequencing was performed on CD8+ T cells from PBMCs. The receptor set was obtained from a human donor with Susac syndrome. The CDR3 runs from the conserved cysteine through the conserved F or W. D genes are given only for firm matches. Size tells how often a clone was seen (once, few, many) or the class of an expanded clone, and some rows leave it out.

j_call,clone_size,cdr3_length,d_call,v_call,cdr3_nt,cdr3_aa
TRBJ2-7,.,14,.,TRBV3-1,TGTGCCAGCAGCAAGACAGGTAGAGACTACGAGCAGTACTTC,CASSKTGRDYEQYF
TRBJ2-2,.,15,TRBD1,TRBV20-1,TGCAGTGCCACACAGGGGGCGGGGAACACCGGGGAGCTGTTTTTT,CSATQGAGNTGELFF
TRBJ2-2,.,16,.,TRBV4-3,TGCGCCAGCAGCCAAGGACGAACAGGGCGGGCCGGGGAGCTGTTTTTT,CASSQGRTGRAGELFF
TRBJ2-2,.,15,.,TRBV2,TGTGCCAGCAGTGAAAGGACGGCGAACACCGGGGAGCTGTTTTTT,CASSERTANTGELFF
TRBJ1-1,.,13,.,TRBV19,TGTGCCAGTAGTATAGGCATGAACACTGAAGCTTTCTTT,CASSIGMNTEAFF
TRBJ2-3,.,12,.,TRBV9,TGTGCCAGCAGCGTAGTCGGGGATACGCAGTATTTT,CASSVVGDTQYF
TRBJ1-6,.,17,.,TRBV5-1,TGCGCCAGCAGCTTTCACGGGACGGGCGATTATAATTCACCCCTCCACTTT,CASSFHGTGDYNSPLHF
TRBJ1-1,.,14,TRBD1,TRBV10-3,TGTGCCACCTTCGGGACAGGGAGGGACACTGAAGCTTTCTTT,CATFGTGRDTEAFF
TRBJ2-1,.,15,TRBD1,TRBV27,TGTGCCAGCAGTCCCACGGGACAGGGCTACAATGAGCAGTTCTTC,CASSPTGQGYNEQFF
TRBJ2-1,.,13,TRBD2,TRBV19,TGTGCCAGTAGTACCCCCCCACTAGCGGAGCAGTTCTTC,CASSTPPLAEQFF
TRBJ1-1,.,13,.,TRBV4-1,TGCGCCAGCAGCCAAGGCGGGAACGCTGAAGCTTTCTTT,CASSQGGNAEAFF
TRBJ1-2,.,15,.,TRBV12-3/TRBV12-4,TGTGCCAGCAGTTTAGCGGGGGGGACAACGTATGGCTACACCTTC,CASSLAGGTTYGYTF
TRBJ2-7,.,16,TRBD1,TRBV5-4,TGTGCCAGCAGCCCGGCTCCGGGACAGGGAGTCTACGAGCAGTACTTC,CASSPAPGQGVYEQYF
TRBJ2-5,.,13,TRBD1,TRBV9,TGTGCCAGCAGCGGGGGACAGGTGGAGACCCAGTACTTC,CASSGGQVETQYF
TRBJ1-5,.,14,.,TRBV2,TGTGCCAGCAGTGAAGAAACGGAGAATCAGCCCCAGCATTTT,CASSEETENQPQHF
TRBJ2-5,.,12,.,TRBV7-9,TGTGCCAGCAGCCAGAGGTGGGAGACCCAGTACTTC,CASSQRWETQYF
TRBJ1-2,once,14,.,TRBV3-1,TGTGCCAGCAGCCAAGACCGTGATCGCGGTGGCTACACCTTC,CASSQDRDRGGYTF
TRBJ1-5,.,15,.,TRBV27,TGTGCCAGCAGTTCCGGGGGGTATAGCAATCAGCCCCAGCATTTT,CASSSGGYSNQPQHF
TRBJ2-1,.,11,.,TRBV20-1,TGCAGTGCTCCCTCCGGGATTGAGCAGTTCTTC,CSAPSGIEQFF
TRBJ1-1,.,14,TRBD1,TRBV9,TGTGCCAGCAGCTCACGGACAGGGAACACTGAAGCTTTCTTT,CASSSRTGNTEAFF
TRBJ2-5,once,16,.,TRBV9,TGTGCCAGCAGCGTAGAGCCTGGGCTACAACAAGAGACCCAGTACTTC,CASSVEPGLQQETQYF
TRBJ2-2,.,18,TRBD2,TRBV20-1,TGCAGTGCCGTTCGGGGACTAGCGGGGGATTGGAGCACCGGGGAGCTGTTTTTT,CSAVRGLAGDWSTGELFF
TRBJ1-1,.,12,.,TRBV5-4,TGTGCCAGCTCGGGTTCTGCCCCTGAAGCTTTCTTT,CASSGSAPEAFF
TRBJ1-6,.,14,.,TRBV27,TGTGCCAGCCTCCCGGCCGCGGTAAATTCACCCCTCCACTTT,CASLPAAVNSPLHF
TRBJ2-3,.,14,.,TRBV9,TGTGCCAGCAGCGTAGGCCGAGCGCCAGATACGCAGTATTTT,CASSVGRAPDTQYF
TRBJ2-5,.,15,.,TRBV6-2/TRBV6-3,TGTGCCAGCAGTTACTTTCCACGGCCCTCAGAGACCCAGTACTTC,CASSYFPRPSETQYF
TRBJ1-2,.,10,.,TRBV9,TGTGCCAGTAGTGGAGGTGGCTACACCTTC,CASSGGGYTF
TRBJ1-1,.,15,.,TRBV12-5,TGTGCTAGTGGGTTTGACCCCACCTCTGCTACTGAAGCTTTCTTT,CASGFDPTSATEAFF
TRBJ2-7,.,16,.,TRBV5-4,TGTGCCCCCCCCTCGGGGCACAGGGAAAACAGCTACGAGCAGTACTTC,CAPPSGHRENSYEQYF
TRBJ2-5,.,15,.,TRBV7-3,TGTGCCAGCAGCTTAATCCGGCAGGGTCGAGAGACCCAGTACTTC,CASSLIRQGRETQYF
TRBJ2-1,.,16,TRBD2,TRBV2,TGTGCCAGCAGGCCACCTAGCGGGGGCCCGTACAATGAGCAGTTCTTC,CASRPPSGGPYNEQFF